What follows describes a single T cell receptor (beta chain). Original processing methods: Using reference gene primer amplification, nucleated cell counts were estimated. Method: immunoSEQ multiplex PCR; TCRdb's copy keeps in-frame clones and lacks some. That table furnishes V, J and clone size, whereas the DNA furnished D and trimming. This table has under 300,000 clones, just over 85% appearing once. This record belongs to a study of blood T cell repertoires in COVID-19. The overall study: Specimens from acute and convalescent COVID-19 originated in the United States, Italy and Spain. Nucleic acid was either cDNA or gDNA, and it came from T cells, B-cell-depleted T cells, or PBMCs.

The CDR3 has 15 amino acids. With 3 bases clipped from V and 0 bases from J, the junction kept 7 bases outside the gene matches. Germline V gene sequence: CDR1 DFQATT, CDR2 SNEGSKA (reference sequence). This clonotype was obtained from a man aged 25 to 45 who had recovered from COVID-19. Specimen: peripheral blood. This chain links TRBV20-1 with TRBJ2-5, with TRBD1 matching over 7 bases. This CDR3 reads CSASPDRANQETQYF. DNA for the CDR3: TGCAGTGCTAGTCCCGACAGGGCCAACCAAGAGACCCAGTACTTC.